Listed below are T cell receptor beta chains from one sample, sequenced in a study of shared clonotypes between healthy human individuals. Measured with immunoSEQ multiplex PCR; TCRdb has only the in-frame clones, and not every one. The data show about 2.1 million clones, 90% to 95% seen once. Sequencing was carried out using naive CD8+ T cells from PBMCs. All receptors come from a man aged 18 to 35 in good health. Some clones in this sample may be carry-over from other donors' samples. CDR3s include the opening cysteine and the closing phenylalanine or tryptophan. A D gene is named only where the DNA matches it firmly. Clone size, where shown, is once, few, many, or a class for clones that have expanded.

cdr3_nt cdr3_aa d_call clone_size j_call v_call
TGTGCCAGCAGAAGAACCTGGGATGAGCAGTTCTTC CASRRTWDEQFF - - TRBJ2-1 TRBV27
TGTGCCAGCAGCCCCGGGACACCAGAAGCTTTCTTT CASSPGTPEAFF - - TRBJ1-1 TRBV7-9
TGTGCCTGGAGGCGGTCGCTGAACACTGAAGCTTTCTTT CAWRRSLNTEAFF - - TRBJ1-1 TRBV30
TGTGCCAGCAGTTTCTCGTCAGGGTACCCCCAGCATTTT CASSFSSGYPQHF - once TRBJ1-5 TRBV27
TGTGCCACCCGGACAGGGGAAACCGGGGAGCTGTTTTTT CATRTGETGELFF TRBD1 - TRBJ2-2 TRBV7-3
TGCAGCGTTGGTTCGGGCTATGAGCAGTTCTTC CSVGSGYEQFF - - TRBJ2-1 TRBV29-1
TGTGCCAGCAGGGGTGGAGTCAACACTGAAGCTTTCTTT CASRGGVNTEAFF - - TRBJ1-1 TRBV7-9
TGTGCCAGCAGTTTATTCGGGGTGGGAGAGACCCAGTACTTC CASSLFGVGETQYF - - TRBJ2-5 TRBV27
TGTGCCAGCAGTCCCGGGCCCAATACGCAGTATTTT CASSPGPNTQYF - - TRBJ2-3 TRBV28
TGTGCCTGGAGTGGCTATGGCTACACCTTC CAWSGYGYTF - - TRBJ1-2 TRBV30
TGTGCCAGCAGCTTTGGGACCCTACTGGAGAAGACCCAGTACTTC CASSFGTLLEKTQYF - - TRBJ2-5 TRBV5-5
TGTGCCAGCAGCTCCCGGGCACTAGCGGTATACAATGAGCAGTTCTTC CASSSRALAVYNEQFF TRBD2 - TRBJ2-1 TRBV11-1
TGTGCCAGCAGTTACCATGGGACGGGGACCGGGGAGCTGTTTTTT CASSYHGTGTGELFF - - TRBJ2-2 TRBV6-5
TGTGCCAGCAGTTTCAGGGGGCCAGTCACTGAAGCTTTCTTT CASSFRGPVTEAFF TRBD1 - TRBJ1-1 TRBV27
TGCGCCAGCAGTGAGTCTCTCGCAGATACGCAGTATTTT CASSESLADTQYF - once TRBJ2-3 TRBV10-1
TGTGCCATCAGTTTGGGTTCGGAAACCTACGAGCAGTACTTC CAISLGSETYEQYF - - TRBJ2-7 TRBV10-3
TGTGCCAGCAGCTTAAGTTCCGGGGTGAACACTGAAGCTTTCTTT CASSLSSGVNTEAFF - - TRBJ1-1 TRBV7-3
TGTGCCAGCTACCGGGGGCTAGCGGGAGACCAAGAGACCCAGTACTTC CASYRGLAGDQETQYF TRBD2 - TRBJ2-5 TRBV5-4
TGTGCCAGCAGCTGGAGACTAGCGGGAGCCTACGAGCAGTACTTC CASSWRLAGAYEQYF TRBD2 - TRBJ2-7 TRBV7-2
TGTGCCAGCAGTCGACTTAAACAGGGGGCGTGGGATGGCTACACCTTC CASSRLKQGAWDGYTF TRBD1 - TRBJ1-2 TRBV6-6
TGTGCCAGCAGTGGCCGGGGGGGAAACAATGAGCAGTTCTTC CASSGRGGNNEQFF TRBD2 - TRBJ2-1 TRBV27
TGTGCCAGCAGTGACGCCAGGGACTACACCGGGGAGCTGTTTTTT CASSDARDYTGELFF - - TRBJ2-2 TRBV6-1
TGCGCCAGCAGCTTCGGACACCGCAACACTGAAGCTTTCTTT CASSFGHRNTEAFF - - TRBJ1-1 TRBV5-1
TGTGCCAGCAGTCCGTTGGACAGGGAAGTCCACGAGCAGTACTTC CASSPLDREVHEQYF TRBD1 - TRBJ2-7 TRBV27
TGTGCCAGCAGTACCTTGGACAGGAACACTGAAGCTTTCTTT CASSTLDRNTEAFF - - TRBJ1-1 TRBV27
TGTGCCAGCAGTGGGGACAGCTATGGCTACACCTTC CASSGDSYGYTF TRBD1 - TRBJ1-2 TRBV5-4
TGTGCCAGCCTATCCCGGACAGGGCCCTACGAGCAGTACTTC CASLSRTGPYEQYF TRBD1 - TRBJ2-7 TRBV5-5
TGTGCCAGCAGCCCCAGGGTAGGAGAGACCCAGTACTTC CASSPRVGETQYF - - TRBJ2-5 TRBV6-5
TGCAGCGGCAGGGGGCGAGAGGACTATGGCTACACCTTC CSGRGREDYGYTF TRBD1 - TRBJ1-2 TRBV29-1
TGTGCCAGCAGTGAAAGGGACAGACCCTCCTACGAGCAGTACTTC CASSERDRPSYEQYF TRBD1 - TRBJ2-7 TRBV6-1
TGTGCCAGCAGTTTGCCTCAGGGGGCTTCGTACAATGAGCAGTTCTTC CASSLPQGASYNEQFF TRBD1 - TRBJ2-1 TRBV28
TGTGCCAGCAGCGGGGTTACCTACGAGCAGTACTTC CASSGVTYEQYF - few TRBJ2-7 TRBV7-9
TGTGCCAGCAGCGCAGAGGGAAACTATGGCTACACCTTC CASSAEGNYGYTF - - TRBJ1-2 TRBV11-2
TGTGCCAGTAGTGTTATAGCGGGAGCCCACAATGAGCAGTTCTTC CASSVIAGAHNEQFF TRBD2 - TRBJ2-1 TRBV19
TGCGCCAGCAGCCAAGAACACCGTGAGGGGCTGCATGGCTACACCTTC CASSQEHREGLHGYTF - - TRBJ1-2 TRBV4-1
TGTGCCTGGGGGAGGACTAGCGGGAGCTACGAGCAGTACTTC CAWGRTSGSYEQYF TRBD2 - TRBJ2-7 TRBV30
TGTGCCAGCAGACCCAGCTTAGCGCCCGGGGAGCTGTTTTTT CASRPSLAPGELFF - - TRBJ2-2 TRBV27
TGTGCCAGTAGTATAGTTCCCGGCGGCTTTGAAGCTTTCTTT CASSIVPGGFEAFF - - TRBJ1-1 TRBV19
TGTGCCACCAGCAGCGGTCGCAGGGCCGAGGAGTACTTC CATSSGRRAEEYF - - TRBJ2-7 TRBV15
TGTGCCAGCAGCTTTAGTCCCGGGGAGCTGTTTTTT CASSFSPGELFF - few TRBJ2-2 TRBV11-3
TGTGCCAGTAACCCTAGCGGAAACACCGGGGAGCTGTTTTTT CASNPSGNTGELFF TRBD2 - TRBJ2-2 TRBV19
TGTGCCAGCAGTCTTCGACAGGGGGGACTAGCGGGTAGAGATGAGCAGTTCTTC CASSLRQGGLAGRDEQFF TRBD2 - TRBJ2-1 TRBV28
TGTGCCAGCAGTTCCAAGGGGGGGAGCACCGGGGAGCTGTTTTTT CASSSKGGSTGELFF - - TRBJ2-2 TRBV6-6
TGTGCCAGCAGCTTCTGGCAGGGAAACAATGAGCAGTTCTTC CASSFWQGNNEQFF - once TRBJ2-1 TRBV13
TGCGCCAGCAGCCTCCGGGACAGGGGCTACGAGCAGTACTTC CASSLRDRGYEQYF TRBD1 - TRBJ2-7 TRBV4-1
TGTGCCAGCAGCTTAAGTCGTGACTACGAGCAGTTCTTC CASSLSRDYEQFF - - TRBJ2-1 TRBV7-9
TGTGCCAGCAGTTACCTCGGGCCCAAGGTTTACGAGCAGTACTTC CASSYLGPKVYEQYF - - TRBJ2-7 TRBV6-6
TGCAGTGCTAGAGAACATACAGGGCTCTACTTT CSAREHTGLYF - - TRBJ1-1 TRBV20-1
TGTGCCAGCAGTCCAATGGGGTATTATAGCAATCAGCCCCAGCATTTT CASSPMGYYSNQPQHF - - TRBJ1-5 TRBV7-8
TGTGCCAGCAGCCGGGACAGGGCCGGGACTAACACCATATATTTT CASSRDRAGTNTIYF TRBD1 once TRBJ1-3 TRBV7-9
TGCAGCGTTGTTTTGGGGGGCGGACACTATGGCTACACCTTC CSVVLGGGHYGYTF - - TRBJ1-2 TRBV29-1
TGTGCCAGTAGTATACAGGGGGCCAACGGCTACACCTTC CASSIQGANGYTF TRBD1 - TRBJ1-2 TRBV19